A single sample is the source of the 5 T cell receptor beta chains below, sequenced in a study of regulatory T cells in long-lasting Graves disease. Time point: newly diagnosed GD, antithyroid drugs for less than 3 months. From RNA extracted from PBMCs, the TCR library was made. With iRepertoire HTBI primers and Arm-PCR of CDR3 regions, TCR beta libraries were built. TCRdb recomputed calls from the multiplex PCR reads with MiXCR, one row per CDR3 protein. The sample comprises around 450,000 distinct CDR3 sequences, roughly 16% of which are singletons, and 10% to 15% rests with the top ten. These same records also appear under a second study, on T cells in Graves' hyperthyroidism and ophthalmopathy.

The sample consisted of peripheral blood mononuclear cells (PBMCs), taken at new diagnosis, from a patient treated with antithyroid drugs. The receptors here all came from a man in his forties with Graves disease.

In the case of this clonotype: A much larger clone differs from this one at a single base, so this may be a read error. DNA for the CDR3: TGTGCCAGCAGTTTACCACCTAACACTGGAGCTTTCTTT. This gives the protein CASSLPPNTGAFF. The chain is built from TRBV28 and TRBJ1-1; the D is unclear. Germline CDR1 reads MDHEN; CDR2 reads SYDVKM. The CDR3 length is 13 residues.

The chain joins TRBV10-3 to TRBJ2-2; 12 nucleotides match TRBD2. The CDR3 runs to 14 residues. V was pared by 4 bases and J by 8 bases, with 2 bases of the junction left unmatched. The germline V gene encodes CDR1 ENHRY and CDR2 SYGVKD. CDR3 in amino acids: CAISGLAGAGELFF. The CDR3 DNA follows: TGTGCCATCAGTGGACTAGCGGGAGCTGGGGAGCTGTTTTTT.

This clonotype was detected many times. This chain uses TRBV6-1 with TRBJ2-3; possibly TRBD2 for D (6 bases). The germline CDR1 and CDR2 sequences are MNHNS and SASEGT. Trimming left V 5 bases short and J 0 bases short, with 12 bases between. There are 15 residues in the CDR3. CDR3 sequence: CASSLGRRSTDTQYF. CDR3 sequence (DNA): TGTGCCAGCAGTCTCGGGAGAAGGAGCACAGATACGCAGTATTTT.

This clonotype was counted many times. The rearrangement uses TRBV10-3 and TRBJ2-5; weak D call: TRBD2 (6 bases). V shed 2 bases and J shed 2 bases, with 18 bases lying between them. The germline V gene has CDR1 ENHRY and CDR2 SYGVKD. There are 17 residues in the CDR3. The CDR3 DNA is TGTGCCATCAGTGAGATGTGGGGGGAGAGATCTCAAGAGACCCAGTACTTC. This codes for CAISEMWGERSQETQYF.

This clonotype has a handful of counts. The genes are TRBV27 and TRBJ2-7, with D possibly TRBD2 on 5 matching bases. V was trimmed by 4 bases and J by 3 bases, leaving 16 bases between them. Germline V gene sequence: CDR1 MNHEY, CDR2 SMNVEV (reference sequence). The CDR3 is 15 residues long. This CDR3 reads CASSSYAGQHYEQYF. CDR3 nucleotides: TGTGCCAGCAGTTCCTACGCGGGCCAGCACTACGAGCAGTACTTC.